Detailed here is one T cell receptor beta chain. What it binds is unknown. The entry originates in a study of cytomegalovirus exposure and HLA in healthy donors. Whole-study results and caveats: It was assumed in the presence/absence analyses that sequencing depth was roughly uniform across donors. Later analysis placed DRB1 highest and HLA-C lowest in TCR association rates, which differed by HLA locus.

Donors likely had unrecorded immune exposures despite being nominally healthy when sampled. This PCR relied on a set of 60 Vbeta primers and 13 Jbeta primers. Original analysis: It was a later analysis that counted roughly 80 million unique TCR beta chains, of which around 11 million were shared. Sequencing was performed with immunoSEQ multiplex PCR; in TCRdb, only in-frame clones are kept and a portion is missing. The V and J calls and clone size come from that table; D and trimming were worked out from the DNA. The sample shows 90,000 to 110,000 clones, around four fifths of them seen only once. Per germline, CDR1 MDHEN and CDR2 SYDVKM. V lost 3 bases to trimming and J lost 4 bases; unmatched junction nucleotides: 4. There are 15 residues in the CDR3.

The rearrangement uses TRBV28 and TRBJ2-7; TRBD2 matches 12 bases. The sequenced sample was PBMCs. This TCR was sampled from a man aged 30-40 years in good health and CMV-seronegative. The CDR3: CASSLTSGRIYEQYF. CDR3 nucleotides: TGTGCCAGCAGTTTGACTAGCGGGAGAATTTACGAGCAGTACTTC.